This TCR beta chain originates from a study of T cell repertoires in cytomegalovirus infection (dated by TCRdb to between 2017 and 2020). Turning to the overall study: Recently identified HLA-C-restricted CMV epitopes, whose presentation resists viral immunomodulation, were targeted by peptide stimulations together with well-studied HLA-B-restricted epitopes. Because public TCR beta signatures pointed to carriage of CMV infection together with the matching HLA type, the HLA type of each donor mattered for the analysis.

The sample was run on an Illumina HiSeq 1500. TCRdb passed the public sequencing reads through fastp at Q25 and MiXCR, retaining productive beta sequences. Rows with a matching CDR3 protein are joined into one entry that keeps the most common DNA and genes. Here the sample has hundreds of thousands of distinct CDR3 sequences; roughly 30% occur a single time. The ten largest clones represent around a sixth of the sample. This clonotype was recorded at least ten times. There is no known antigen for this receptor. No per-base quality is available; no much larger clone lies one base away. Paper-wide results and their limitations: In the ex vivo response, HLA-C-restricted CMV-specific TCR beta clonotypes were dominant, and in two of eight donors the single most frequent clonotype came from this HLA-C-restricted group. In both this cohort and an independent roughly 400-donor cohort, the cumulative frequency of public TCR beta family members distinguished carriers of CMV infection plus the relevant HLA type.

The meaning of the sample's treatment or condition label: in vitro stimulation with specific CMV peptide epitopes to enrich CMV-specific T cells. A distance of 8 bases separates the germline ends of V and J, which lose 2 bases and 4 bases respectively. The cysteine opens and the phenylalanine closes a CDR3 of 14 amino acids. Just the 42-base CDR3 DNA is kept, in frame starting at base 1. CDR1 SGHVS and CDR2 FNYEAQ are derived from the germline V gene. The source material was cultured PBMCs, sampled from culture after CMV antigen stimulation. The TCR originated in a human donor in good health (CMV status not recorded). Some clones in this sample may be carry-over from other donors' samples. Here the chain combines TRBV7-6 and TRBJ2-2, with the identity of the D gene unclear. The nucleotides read TGTGCCAGCAGCTTACCCCCGTCCACCGGGGAGCTGTTTTTT. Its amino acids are CASSLPPSTGELFF.